This record covers a single TCR beta chain. Its antigen is unidentified. This sample was included in a study of PD-1 blockade in classical Hodgkin lymphoma. Following autologous stem cell transplantation, relapse occurred in every patient, and exposure to brentuximab vedotin varied. TCRdb's table, derived via immunoSEQ multiplex PCR, lists solely in-frame clones and lacks some. Among tens of thousands of clones, around four fifths were seen once, and the ten largest hold 13%. V gave up 2 bases and J gave up 13 bases; unmatched junction bases: 10. Per germline, CDR1 LNHDA and CDR2 SQIVND (reference sequence). The length of the CDR3 is 13 residues. Study-wide results and caveats: Those patients who began receiving nivolumab less than 1 year after ASCT had lower diversity, and they were excluded.

The clonotype comes from a human donor with classical Hodgkin lymphoma. The specimen comprised peripheral blood mononuclear cells (PBMCs), sampled at baseline. V gene TRBV19 combines with J gene TRBJ1-1, with 7 bases lining up with TRBD1. CDR3: CASSISRQGMVFF. In DNA, the CDR3 is TGTGCCAGTAGTATATCTCGACAGGGAATGGTTTTCTTT.